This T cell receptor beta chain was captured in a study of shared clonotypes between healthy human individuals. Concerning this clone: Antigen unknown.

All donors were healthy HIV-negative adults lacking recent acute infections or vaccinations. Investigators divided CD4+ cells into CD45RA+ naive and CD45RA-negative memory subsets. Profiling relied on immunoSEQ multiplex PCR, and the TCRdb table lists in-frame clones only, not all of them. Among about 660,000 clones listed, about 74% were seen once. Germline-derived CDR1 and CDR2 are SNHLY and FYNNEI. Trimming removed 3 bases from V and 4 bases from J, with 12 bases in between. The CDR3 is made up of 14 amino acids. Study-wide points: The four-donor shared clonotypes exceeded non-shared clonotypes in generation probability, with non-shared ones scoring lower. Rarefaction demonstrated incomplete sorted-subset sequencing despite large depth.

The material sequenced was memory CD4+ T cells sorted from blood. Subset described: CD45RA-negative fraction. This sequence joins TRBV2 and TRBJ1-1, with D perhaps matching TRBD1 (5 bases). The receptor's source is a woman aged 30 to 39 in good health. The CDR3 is CASSDEGWGTEAFF. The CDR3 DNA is TGTGCCAGCAGTGATGAGGGGTGGGGCACTGAAGCTTTCTTT.